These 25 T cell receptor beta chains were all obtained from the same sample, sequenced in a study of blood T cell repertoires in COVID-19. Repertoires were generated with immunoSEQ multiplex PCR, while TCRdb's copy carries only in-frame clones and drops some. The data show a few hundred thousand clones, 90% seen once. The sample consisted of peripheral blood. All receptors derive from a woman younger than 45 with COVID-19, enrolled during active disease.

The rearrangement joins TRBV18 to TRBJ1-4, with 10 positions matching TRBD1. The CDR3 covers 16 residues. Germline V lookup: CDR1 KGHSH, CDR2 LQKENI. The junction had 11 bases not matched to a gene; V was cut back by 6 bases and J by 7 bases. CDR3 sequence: CASSASPGQGTEKLFF. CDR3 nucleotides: TGTGCCAGCTCCGCGTCCCCGGGACAGGGGACTGAAAAACTGTTTTTT.

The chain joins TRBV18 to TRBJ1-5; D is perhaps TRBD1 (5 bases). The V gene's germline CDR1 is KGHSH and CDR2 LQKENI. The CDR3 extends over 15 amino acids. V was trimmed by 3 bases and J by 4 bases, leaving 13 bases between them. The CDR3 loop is CASSPRDSPNQPQHF. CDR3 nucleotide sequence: TGTGCCAGCTCACCCCGGGACTCGCCTAATCAGCCCCAGCATTTT.

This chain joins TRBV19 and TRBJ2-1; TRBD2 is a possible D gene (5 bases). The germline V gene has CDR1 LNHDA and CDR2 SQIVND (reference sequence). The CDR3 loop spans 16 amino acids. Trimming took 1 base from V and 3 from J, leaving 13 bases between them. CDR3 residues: CASSIGERAYYNEQFF. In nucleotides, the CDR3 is TGTGCCAGTAGTATAGGCGAGAGGGCCTACTACAATGAGCAGTTCTTC.

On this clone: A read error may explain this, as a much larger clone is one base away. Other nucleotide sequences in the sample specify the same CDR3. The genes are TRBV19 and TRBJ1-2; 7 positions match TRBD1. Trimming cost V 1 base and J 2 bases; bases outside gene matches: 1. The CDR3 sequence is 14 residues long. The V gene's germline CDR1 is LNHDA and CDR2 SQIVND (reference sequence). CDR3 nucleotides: TGTGCCAGTAGTATAGGACAGGGAAACTATGGCTACACCTTC. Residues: CASSIGQGNYGYTF.

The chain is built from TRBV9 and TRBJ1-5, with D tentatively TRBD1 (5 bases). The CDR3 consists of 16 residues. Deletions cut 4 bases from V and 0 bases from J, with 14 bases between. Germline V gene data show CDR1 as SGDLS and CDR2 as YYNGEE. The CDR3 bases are TGTGCCAGCAGCAAGGGGATAGGATATAGCAATCAGCCCCAGCATTTT. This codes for CASSKGIGYSNQPQHF.

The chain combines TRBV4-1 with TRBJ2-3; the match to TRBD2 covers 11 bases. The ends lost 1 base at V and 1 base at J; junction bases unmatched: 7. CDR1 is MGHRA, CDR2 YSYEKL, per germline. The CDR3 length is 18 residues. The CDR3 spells CASSQGRGTSGRTDTQYF. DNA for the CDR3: TGCGCCAGCAGCCAAGGTAGGGGGACTAGCGGACGCACAGATACGCAGTATTTT.

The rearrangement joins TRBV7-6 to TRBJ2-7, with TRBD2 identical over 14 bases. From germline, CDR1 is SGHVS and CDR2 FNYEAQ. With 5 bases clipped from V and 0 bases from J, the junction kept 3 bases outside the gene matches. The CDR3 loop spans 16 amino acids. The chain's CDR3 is CASSQGLAGGSYEQYF. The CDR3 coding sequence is TGTGCCAGCAGCCAAGGACTAGCGGGAGGCTCCTACGAGCAGTACTTC.

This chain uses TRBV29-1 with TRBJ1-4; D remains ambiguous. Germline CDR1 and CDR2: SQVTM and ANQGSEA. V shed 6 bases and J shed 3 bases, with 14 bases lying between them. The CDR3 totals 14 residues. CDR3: CSVRSSGANEKLFF. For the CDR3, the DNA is TGCAGCGTACGGTCCAGCGGGGCTAATGAAAAACTGTTTTTT.

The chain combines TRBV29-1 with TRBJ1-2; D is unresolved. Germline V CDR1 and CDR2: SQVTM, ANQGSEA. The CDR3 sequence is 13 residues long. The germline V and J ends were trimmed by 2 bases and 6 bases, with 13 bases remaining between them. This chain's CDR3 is CSVERVVRNGYTF. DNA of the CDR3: TGCAGCGTTGAACGGGTCGTGCGTAATGGCTACACCTTC.

CDR3 region: CSVVIVNTEAFF. DNA for the CDR3: TGCAGCGTTGTTATAGTGAACACTGAAGCTTTCTTT. The chain is built from TRBV29-1 and TRBJ1-1; D call uncertain. The germline V gene has CDR1 SQVTM and CDR2 ANQGSEA. The V gene lost 4 bases and the J gene lost 0 bases, with 6 bases spanning the gap. The CDR3 spans 12 residues.

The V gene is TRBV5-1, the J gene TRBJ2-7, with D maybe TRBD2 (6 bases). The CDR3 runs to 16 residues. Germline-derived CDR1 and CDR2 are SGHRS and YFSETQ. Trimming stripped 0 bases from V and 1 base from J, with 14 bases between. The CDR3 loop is CASSLAPGEVSYEQYF. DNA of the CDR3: TGCGCCAGCAGCTTGGCCCCGGGAGAGGTTTCCTACGAGCAGTACTTC.

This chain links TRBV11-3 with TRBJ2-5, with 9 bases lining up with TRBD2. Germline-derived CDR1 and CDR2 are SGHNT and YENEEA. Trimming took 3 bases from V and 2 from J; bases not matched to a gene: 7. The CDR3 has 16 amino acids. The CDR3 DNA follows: TGTGCCAGCAGCTTGACTAGCGGAGGGGGTCAAGAGACCCAGTACTTC. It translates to CASSLTSGGGQETQYF.

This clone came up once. The CDR3 sequence is CASSRKTSGSDGEQYF. CDR3 nucleotides: TGTGCCAGCAGCCGGAAAACTAGCGGGAGCGATGGCGAGCAGTACTTC. J is TRBJ2-7 and V is TRBV3-1 (or the pseudogene TRBV3-2), with TRBD2 matching 11 bases. The V and J ends lost 4 bases and 6 bases, in that order; junction bases with no gene match: 11. Germline CDR1 and CDR2: LGHDT and YNNKEL (reference sequence). The CDR3 has 16 amino acids.

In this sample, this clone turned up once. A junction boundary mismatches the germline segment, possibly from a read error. DNA for the CDR3: TGCAGTGCTAGTGACCTAGCGGGTCTTGGGGTGCTGTTTTTT. This sequence encodes CSASDLAGLGVLFF. The J gene is TRBJ2-2, the V gene TRBV20-1; 8 bases map to TRBD2. Germline values: CDR1 DFQATT, CDR2 SNEGSKA (reference sequence). The CDR3 is 14 residues long.

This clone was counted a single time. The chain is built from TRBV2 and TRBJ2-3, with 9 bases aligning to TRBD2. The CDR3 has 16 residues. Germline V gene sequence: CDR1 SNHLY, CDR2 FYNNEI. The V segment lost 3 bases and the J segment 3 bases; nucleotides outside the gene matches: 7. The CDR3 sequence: CASSDNLAGGTDTQYF. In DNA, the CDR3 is TGTGCCAGCAGTGACAATTTGGCGGGAGGGACAGATACGCAGTATTTT.

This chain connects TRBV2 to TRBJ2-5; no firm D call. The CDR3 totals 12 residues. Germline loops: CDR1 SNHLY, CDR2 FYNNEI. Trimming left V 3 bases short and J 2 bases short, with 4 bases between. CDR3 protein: CASSDPQETQYF. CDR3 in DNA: TGTGCCAGCAGTGACCCACAAGAGACCCAGTACTTC.

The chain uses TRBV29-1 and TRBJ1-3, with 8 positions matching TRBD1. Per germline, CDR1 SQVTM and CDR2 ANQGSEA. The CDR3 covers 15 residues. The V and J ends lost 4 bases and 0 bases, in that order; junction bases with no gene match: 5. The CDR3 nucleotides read TGCAGCGTTGGAGACAGGGGAAGCTCTGGAAACACCATATATTTT. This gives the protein CSVGDRGSSGNTIYF. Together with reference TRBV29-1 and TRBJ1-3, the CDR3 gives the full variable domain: SAVISQKPSRDICQRGTSLTIQCQVDSQVTMMFWYRQQPGQSLTLIATANQGSEATYESGFVIDKFPISRPNLTFSTLTVSNMSPEDSSIYLCSVGDRGSSGNTIYFGEGSWLTVV.

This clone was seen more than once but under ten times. The DNA of the CDR3 is TGTGCCAGCAGGCAGGAGGCCCGGAGTGAGCAGTTCTTC. It is translated as CASRQEARSEQFF. The chain is built from TRBV5-4 and TRBJ2-1; D perhaps matches TRBD2 (5 bases). V lost 5 bases and J lost 9, with 15 bases in between. CDR1 and CDR2 from the germline V gene are SGHNT and YYREEE (reference sequence). This CDR3 contains 13 residues.

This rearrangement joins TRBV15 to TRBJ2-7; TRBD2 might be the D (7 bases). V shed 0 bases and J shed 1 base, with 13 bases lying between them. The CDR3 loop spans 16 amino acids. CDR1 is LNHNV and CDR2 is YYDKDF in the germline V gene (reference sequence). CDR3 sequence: CATSRDQGRDSYEQYF. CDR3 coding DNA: TGTGCCACCAGCAGAGATCAGGGGAGGGATTCCTACGAGCAGTACTTC.

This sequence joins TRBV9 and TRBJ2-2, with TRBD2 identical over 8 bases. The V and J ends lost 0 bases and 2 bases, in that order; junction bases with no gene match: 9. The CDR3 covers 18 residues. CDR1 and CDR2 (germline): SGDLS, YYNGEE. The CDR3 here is CASSVGSSGRKNTGELFF. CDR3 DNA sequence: TGTGCCAGCAGCGTAGGGTCTAGCGGGCGGAAAAACACCGGGGAGCTGTTTTTT.

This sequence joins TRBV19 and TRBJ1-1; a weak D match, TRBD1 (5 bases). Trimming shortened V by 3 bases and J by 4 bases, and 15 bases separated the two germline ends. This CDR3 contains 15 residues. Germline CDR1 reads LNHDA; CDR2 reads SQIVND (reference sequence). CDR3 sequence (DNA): TGTGCCAGTAGTATCGGGGAGGGGTACCGCACTGAAGCTTTCTTT. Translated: CASSIGEGYRTEAFF. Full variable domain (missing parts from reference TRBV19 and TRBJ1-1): DGGITQSPKYLFRKEGQNVTLSCEQNLNHDAMYWYRQDPGQGLRLIYYSQIVNDFQKGDIAEGYSVSREKKESFPLTVTSAQKNPTAFYLCASSIGEGYRTEAFFGQGTRLTVV.

The CDR3 loop reads CASSPGRSEVQPQHF. CDR3 coding DNA: TGTGCCAGTAGTCCAGGGAGGAGCGAGGTTCAGCCCCAGCATTTT. The V gene is TRBV19, the J gene TRBJ1-5; tentative D call: TRBD1 (5 bases). Trimming left V 5 bases short and J 6 bases short, with 17 bases between. This CDR3 is 15 amino acids long. Germline V CDR1 and CDR2: LNHDA, SQIVND (reference sequence).

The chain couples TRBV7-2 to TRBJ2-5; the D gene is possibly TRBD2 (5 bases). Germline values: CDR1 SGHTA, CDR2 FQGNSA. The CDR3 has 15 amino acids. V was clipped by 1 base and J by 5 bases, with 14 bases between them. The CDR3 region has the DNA TGTGCCAGCAGCTTAGGCCGGACTCAGTTTGAGACCCAGTACTTC. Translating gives CASSLGRTQFETQYF.

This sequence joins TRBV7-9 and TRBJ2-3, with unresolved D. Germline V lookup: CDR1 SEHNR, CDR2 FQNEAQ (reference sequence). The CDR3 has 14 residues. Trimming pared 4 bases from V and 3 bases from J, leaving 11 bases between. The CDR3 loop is CASSSGLFTDTQYF. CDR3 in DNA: TGTGCCAGCAGCTCGGGTCTCTTTACAGATACGCAGTATTTT.

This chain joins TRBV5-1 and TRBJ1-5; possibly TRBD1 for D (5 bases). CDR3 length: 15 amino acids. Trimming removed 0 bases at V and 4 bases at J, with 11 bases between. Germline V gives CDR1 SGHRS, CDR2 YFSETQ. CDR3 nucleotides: TGCGCCAGCAGCTTGGAGGGGACTAAAAATCAGCCCCAGCATTTT. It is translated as CASSLEGTKNQPQHF.